This TCR beta chain came from a study of tumor-infiltrating lymphocytes in primary liver carcinoma. Overall study: Recorded tumor stage was T1-T3 N0M0, with diameters of about 4.2 to 10 cm. Study-level findings and limits: Tumor-adjacent and tumor-blood pairs displayed less overlap than did pairs of tumor regions. It was in tumors, not blood, that the top-250-clone fraction was significantly higher (p = 0.039).

Unsorted whole blood served as the source of blood RNA, and germline DNA was extracted as well. The researchers drew approximately 4 milliliters of peripheral blood before surgery. This CDR3 spans 15 amino acids. In germline, CDR1 is MNHEY, CDR2 SVGAGI. With respect to this clonotype: Its antigen remains unknown. Being one base from a much bigger clone, this may be a read error.

With 400 to 550 ng total RNA as template and a constant-region primer, TCR beta cDNA was made. Nested multiplex PCR, run for three rounds with slightly modified ARM-PCR, yielded TCR beta libraries. The opening two PCR rounds, about 11 cycles each, paired TRBV1-TRBV30 forward primers with a C-beta reverse primer. One entry per CDR3 protein, called by TCRdb with MiXCR from the multiplex PCR reads. The sample carries approximately 330,000 distinct CDR3 sequences, 65% recorded once. The sequence was obtained from a man aged 40-49 years with primary liver carcinoma and hepatitis B virus infection. The sample consisted of peripheral blood. The J gene is TRBJ2-7, the V gene TRBV6-5; the D gene is possibly TRBD2 (5 bases). CDR3 coding DNA: TGTGCCAGCTGTTACTCGAGAGCGGAGCCCTACGAGCAGTACTTC. Encoded protein: CASCYSRAEPYEQYF.